This passage covers 7 T cell receptor beta chains from one sample sequenced in a study of T cells after yellow fever vaccination. TCRdb redid the calling of the 5' RACE reads with MiXCR, one entry per CDR3 protein. The table lists around 600,000 distinct CDR3 sequences, roughly an eighth of them singletons. This specimen consisted of PBMCs, obtained on the day of the yellow fever booster vaccination. The receptors were gathered from a young man who received the YFV17D yellow fever vaccine.

This chain connects TRBV5-5 to TRBJ2-3; D uncertain. Germline V gene lookup returns CDR1 SGHKS and CDR2 YYEKEE (reference sequence). V dropped 5 bases and J dropped 5 bases, with 12 bases sitting between them. This CDR3 spans 13 amino acids. As DNA, the CDR3 is TGTGCCAGCAGTCGTGATATAGGAGATACGCAGTATTTT. This translates into CASSRDIGDTQYF.

The V call is TRBV20-1, the J call TRBJ2-3, with 12 bases fitting TRBD2. Germline V CDR1 and CDR2: DFQATT, SNEGSKA (reference sequence). The V gene end was trimmed by 1 base and the J gene end by 5 bases; junction bases not matched to a gene: 13. CDR3 length equals 18 residues. CDR3 nucleotide sequence: TGCAGTGCTAGAGGTGGACTAGCGGGACCCTCCGGAGGAGATACGCAGTATTTT. It specifies CSARGGLAGPSGGDTQYF.

This clonotype was seen at least ten times. This chain links TRBV9 with TRBJ2-5, with D tentatively TRBD1 (5 bases). Per germline, CDR1 SGDLS and CDR2 YYNGEE. The CDR3 spans 14 residues. The ends were cut back, 4 bases at V and 5 bases at J, with 15 bases in the middle. CDR3 coding DNA: TGTGCCAGCAGCCCCGAAGCCAGGGCGGAGACCCAGTACTTC. This sequence encodes CASSPEARAETQYF.

This clonotype has a handful of counts. The chain employs TRBV5-1 and TRBJ2-1, with 9 bases that match TRBD2. Germline CDR1 and CDR2: SGHRS and YFSETQ. Trimming removed 3 bases from V and 4 bases from J; junction bases left unmatched: 5. The CDR3 spans 15 residues. The CDR3 region is CASSSATSGYNEQFF. CDR3 coding DNA: TGCGCCAGCAGCTCTGCGACTAGCGGTTACAATGAGCAGTTCTTC.

This clonotype was counted a few times. The V and J genes are TRBV7-9 and TRBJ2-2, with 10 bases lining up with TRBD2. V was pared by 5 bases and J by 2 bases, with 8 bases of the junction left unmatched. The CDR3 loop spans 17 amino acids. Germline V lookup: CDR1 SEHNR, CDR2 FQNEAQ (reference sequence). The DNA of the CDR3 is TGTGCCAGCAGCCCAGGACTAGCGGAACTTAACACCGGGGAGCTGTTTTTT. Encoded protein: CASSPGLAELNTGELFF.

The chain is built from TRBV27 and TRBJ2-1, with TRBD2 matching over 9 bases. This CDR3 is 18 amino acids long. Unmatched junction bases numbered 15, after V lost 6 bases and J lost 3 bases. CDR1 is MNHEY, CDR2 SMNVEV, per germline (reference sequence). The CDR3: CASSPGLAGPGLYNEQFF. As DNA, the CDR3 is TGTGCCAGCAGCCCGGGGCTAGCGGGGCCCGGGCTCTACAATGAGCAGTTCTTC.

CDR3 DNA: TGCGCCAGCAGGGATTATGGGGTCTCCTACGAGCAGTACTTC. Its protein is CASRDYGVSYEQYF. The V call is TRBV5-1, the J call TRBJ2-7; D gene uncertain. The CDR3 totals 14 residues. Germline V gene sequence: CDR1 SGHRS, CDR2 YFSETQ. With 5 bases removed from V and 0 bases from J, the gap between germline ends came to 12 bases.